The 28 T cell receptor beta chains in this list originate from one sample, sequenced in a study of blood T cells in healthy people across ages. Using a J-beta primer mix together with a sample-barcoded 5' primer, a second PCR was run for about 6 to 11 cycles. TCRdb passed the 5' RACE reads through MiXCR, listing each CDR3 protein once. The profile shows about 1,800,000 distinct CDR3 sequences, 28% of them singletons. Material: blood. All receptors come from a woman in her thirties in good health.

This clonotype showed up just a few times. CDR3 sequence reads: CSARSAGGAAYNEQFF. The CDR3 coding sequence is TGCAGTGCTAGATCGGCGGGAGGGGCCGCCTACAATGAGCAGTTCTTC. This chain joins TRBV20-1 and TRBJ2-1; 9 nucleotides agree with TRBD2. The CDR3 extends over 16 amino acids. J lost 2 bases, V lost 2 bases, and 7 bases had no gene match. The germline gives CDR1 DFQATT, CDR2 SNEGSKA (reference sequence).

CDR3 sequence (DNA): TGCAGTGCTAGAGATTTCCCGACAGGGGCGGGTGGCTACACCTTC. It codes for CSARDFPTGAGGYTF. The chain links TRBV20-1 to TRBJ1-2; 8 positions agree with TRBD1. The CDR3 is made up of 15 amino acids. Germline CDR1 is DFQATT and CDR2 is SNEGSKA (reference sequence). V gave up 0 bases and J gave up 7 bases; unmatched junction bases: 10.

V usage is TRBV7-3 and J usage is TRBJ2-1, with D tentatively TRBD2 (9 bases). Trimming removed 5 bases at V and 8 bases at J, with 19 bases between. Germline V gives CDR1 SGHTA, CDR2 FQGTGA. This CDR3 has 15 amino acids. The DNA for the CDR3 is TGTGCCAGCAGCCCCACAGGGGGACTAGCCGATGAGCAGTTCTTC. This translates into CASSPTGGLADEQFF.

This clonotype has at least ten counts. The chain is built from TRBV29-1 and TRBJ2-7; D is possibly TRBD1 or TRBD2 (5 bases each). Trimming removed 4 bases from V and 3 bases from J, with 10 bases in between. The CDR3 is 12 amino acids. Germline values: CDR1 SQVTM, CDR2 ANQGSEA. The CDR3 here is CSVGDAGYEQYF. In DNA form, the CDR3 reads TGCAGCGTTGGGGACGCGGGCTACGAGCAGTACTTC.

This sequence joins TRBV30 and TRBJ2-1; D perhaps matches TRBD1 (5 bases). Germline CDR1 GTSNPN, CDR2 SVGIG (reference sequence). The V gene lost 0 bases and the J gene lost 2 bases, with 5 bases spanning the gap. The CDR3 runs 13 residues. The CDR3 is CAWSVGAYNEQFF. The CDR3 bases are TGTGCCTGGAGTGTAGGGGCCTACAATGAGCAGTTCTTC.

This clonotype was seen a handful of times. It may be a read error: a sequence one base away is much more abundant. The chain carries TRBV7-2 and TRBJ2-7, with D hard to call. TRBJ2-5 matches the DNA end more closely, so the J call is doubtful. This CDR3 comprises 13 residues. CDR1 is SGHTA, CDR2 FQGNSA, per germline. In DNA, the CDR3 is TGTGCCAGCAGCTTGGACGTCTCGAAGACCCAGTACTTC. Amino acid sequence: CASSLDVSKTQYF.

This clonotype was observed at least ten times. The V and J genes are TRBV7-9 and TRBJ2-7; D is possibly TRBD1 (5 bases). V was trimmed by 6 bases and J by 6 bases, leaving 15 bases between them. The V gene's germline CDR1 is SEHNR and CDR2 FQNEAQ (reference sequence). CDR3 size: 13 residues. The CDR3 reads CASSLTAPGEQYF. CDR3 DNA: TGTGCCAGCAGTCTGACAGCTCCGGGCGAGCAGTACTTC.

This clonotype was recorded many times. This chain uses TRBV5-1 with TRBJ2-6; D might be TRBD1 (6 bases). The CDR3 sequence is 18 residues long. V shed 1 base and J shed 1 base, with 15 bases lying between them. Germline V gene data show CDR1 as SGHRS and CDR2 as YFSETQ. The CDR3 coding sequence is TGCGCCAGCAGCTTGACTACACAGGGCTCTTCTGGGGCCAACGTCCTGACTTTC. It yields the protein CASSLTTQGSSGANVLTF.

The chain is built from TRBV6-6 and TRBJ1-5; D ambiguous. CDR1 is MNHNY, CDR2 SVGAGI, per germline (reference sequence). Trimming took 6 bases from V and 0 from J, leaving 9 bases between them. The CDR3 totals 14 residues. CDR3 protein: CASSGHGSNQPQHF. The CDR3 DNA reads as TGTGCCAGCAGCGGCCATGGTAGCAATCAGCCCCAGCATTTT.

The chain is built from TRBV5-5 and TRBJ2-1, with TRBD1 matching over 7 bases. The V gene end was trimmed by 2 bases and the J gene end by 2 bases; junction bases not matched to a gene: 4. This CDR3 is 15 amino acids long. Looked up from germline, CDR1 is SGHKS and CDR2 is YYEKEE (reference sequence). The CDR3 nucleotides read TGTGCCAGCAGCTTCAGGGGGATTACCTACAATGAGCAGTTCTTC. The encoded protein is CASSFRGITYNEQFF.

This chain links TRBV20-1 with TRBJ2-6; D is uncertain. V was shortened by 2 bases and J by 0 bases, with 17 bases between the two germline ends. The CDR3 length is 18 residues. From germline, CDR1 is DFQATT and CDR2 SNEGSKA (reference sequence). The CDR3 coding sequence is TGCAGTGCTAGAAATATTGGGGTCTCCAACTCTGGGGCCAACGTCCTGACTTTC. Translating gives CSARNIGVSNSGANVLTF.

This clonotype was seen at least ten times. V is TRBV4-1 and J is TRBJ2-7; maybe TRBD2 (6 bases). This CDR3 spans 14 amino acids. Germline V gene sequence: CDR1 MGHRA, CDR2 YSYEKL. V was clipped by 1 base and J by 2 bases, with 9 bases between them. CDR3 bases: TGCGCCAGCAGCCAAGGACTAGGAACCTACGAGCAGTACTTC. Translating it yields CASSQGLGTYEQYF.

In its sample, this clonotype was seen a few times. The genes are TRBV5-1 and TRBJ2-7; 8 nucleotides match TRBD2. The ends lost 4 bases at V and 3 bases at J; junction bases unmatched: 9. The germline CDR1 and CDR2 sequences are SGHRS and YFSETQ. The CDR3 is 15 residues long. CDR3 protein: CASSQYSGSVYEQYF. The CDR3 DNA is TGCGCCAGCAGCCAATACAGCGGGAGTGTCTACGAGCAGTACTTC.

Only a few counts were recorded for this clonotype. The chain combines TRBV6-5 with TRBJ1-4; 7 bases fit TRBD1. The V gene's germline CDR1 is MNHEY and CDR2 SVGAGI. This CDR3 is built from 14 residues. Trimming removed 2 bases from V and 12 bases from J; junction bases left unmatched: 9. CDR3 region: CASSYDTAGTELFF. The CDR3 DNA follows: TGTGCCAGCAGTTACGACACGGCAGGGACAGAACTGTTTTTT.

This sequence joins TRBV21-1 and TRBJ2-7; the table calls TRBD1, which could not be checked here. TRBV21-1 is deemed a pseudogene. This CDR3 spans 13 amino acids. This CDR3 is CARYAGPCCEQYF. The CDR3, as DNA: TGTGCCCGCTATGCGGGGCCGTGCTGCGAGCAGTACTTC.

CDR3 DNA sequence: TGTGCCTCACAGGGGTACGGGGGCTACACCTTC. Its translation: CASQGYGGYTF. The chain links TRBV27 to TRBJ1-2; 7 positions agree with TRBD1. V lost 11 bases to trimming and J lost 8 bases; unmatched junction nucleotides: 8. The CDR3 length is 11 residues. CDR1 is MNHEY, CDR2 SMNVEV, per germline (reference sequence).

The rearrangement joins TRBV25-1 to TRBJ2-5; D remains unclear. Germline V gene lookup returns CDR1 MGHDK and CDR2 SYGVNS. Deletions cut 3 bases from V and 7 bases from J, with 9 bases between. This CDR3 region has 12 residues. The CDR3 DNA is TGTGCCAGCAGTGATGGGTTTGGGACCCAGTACTTC. Translating gives CASSDGFGTQYF.

This chain uses TRBV12-5 with TRBJ2-6; 9 bases are shared with TRBD1. Trimming at V came to 0 bases and at J to 2 bases, leaving 8 bases not matched to a gene. CDR3 length: 19 residues. Germline V CDR1 and CDR2: LGHNT, FRNRAP. The DNA of the CDR3 is TGTGCTAGTGGTTTGGTCTCGGGACAGGGAAAAACTGGGGCCAACGTCCTGACTTTC. Translated, it gives CASGLVSGQGKTGANVLTF.

The chain links TRBV7-9 to TRBJ2-5; D call uncertain. V lost 0 bases, J lost 2 bases, and 13 bases lay in between. This CDR3 region has 16 residues. The V gene's germline CDR1 is SEHNR and CDR2 FQNEAQ (reference sequence). The CDR3 nucleotides are TGTGCCAGCAGCTTAGCAGCCGGCAGGACGCAAGAGACCCAGTACTTC. Its translation: CASSLAAGRTQETQYF.

The CDR3 spells CSARGTDEQFF. CDR3 nucleotides: TGCAGTGCTAGGGGCACGGATGAGCAGTTCTTC. The chain is built from TRBV20-1 and TRBJ2-1; D ambiguous. Germline CDR1 reads DFQATT; CDR2 reads SNEGSKA (reference sequence). V lost 3 bases and J 8 bases, leaving 8 bases between the germline ends. This CDR3 comprises 11 residues.

This clonotype has just a few counts. The rearrangement joins TRBV7-9 to TRBJ1-5; TRBD1 agrees at 8 bases. The CDR3 is made up of 12 amino acids. CDR1 is SEHNR and CDR2 is FQNEAQ in the germline V gene (reference sequence). Trimming took 10 bases from V and 6 from J; bases not matched to a gene: 5. The CDR3 protein is CATTGGTQPQHF. Here the CDR3 DNA reads TGTGCCACCACAGGGGGGACTCAGCCCCAGCATTTT.

Remarks on this clonotype: A read error may be the cause here, since a much bigger clone is one base away. The genes are TRBV29-1 and TRBJ1-2, with D unclear. V shed 7 bases and J shed 3 bases, with 12 bases lying between them. Germline CDR1 SQVTM, CDR2 ANQGSEA. The CDR3 length is 12 residues. The CDR3 sequence: CSGGRTDYGYTF. The CDR3 nucleotides read TGCAGCGGTGGTCGGACGGACTATGGCTACACCTTC.

This clonotype was seen a handful of times. The chain is built from TRBV20-1 and TRBJ1-2, with 7 nucleotides matching TRBD1. Trimming at V came to 4 bases and at J to 4 bases, leaving 6 bases not matched to a gene. Germline V gene sequence: CDR1 DFQATT, CDR2 SNEGSKA (reference sequence). This CDR3 spans 13 amino acids. CDR3 region: CSAKNDRVYGYTF. The CDR3, as DNA: TGCAGTGCTAAGAATGACAGGGTCTATGGCTACACCTTC.

This clonotype appeared a single time. The chain couples TRBV5-1 to TRBJ1-1, with 11 bases aligning to TRBD1. The CDR3 covers 16 residues. From germline, CDR1 is SGHRS and CDR2 YFSETQ. V dropped 0 bases and J dropped 5; count of bases not matched to a gene: 6. CDR3 in amino acids: CASSLARTGGLTEAFF. The CDR3 nucleotides read TGCGCCAGCAGCTTGGCCCGGACAGGGGGCCTAACTGAAGCTTTCTTT.

The J gene is TRBJ2-7, the V gene TRBV6-2 or TRBV6-3, with 9 bases lining up with TRBD2. V was pared by 8 bases and J by 0 bases, with 20 bases of the junction left unmatched. The CDR3 totals 19 residues. The V gene's germline CDR1 is MNHEY and CDR2 SVGEGT. The CDR3 DNA follows: TGTGCCAGCTCGGGAAGGGGTCGGCTAGCGGGGAACAGCTCCTACGAGCAGTACTTC. It codes for CASSGRGRLAGNSSYEQYF.

This chain links TRBV7-6 with TRBJ2-1, with D perhaps TRBD2 (5 bases). Between the trimmed V and J ends, which lost 5 bases and 8 bases, there was a span of 10 bases. The CDR3 runs to 12 residues. CDR1 and CDR2 (germline): SGHVS, FNYEAQ. The CDR3 coding sequence is TGTGCCAGCAGCCGAGACTATTATGAGCAGTTCTTC. This sequence encodes CASSRDYYEQFF.

This clonotype was seen only a few times. V usage is TRBV10-2 and J usage is TRBJ2-1, with 8 bases aligning to TRBD1. This CDR3 has 20 residues. Germline CDR1 is WSHSY and CDR2 is SAAADI. After removal of 3 bases from V and 3 bases from J, the junction contained 19 bases not matched to a gene. The CDR3 sequence: CASSEPDAPTGTGYYNEQFF. The CDR3 DNA sequence: TGCGCCAGCAGTGAACCCGATGCCCCGACCGGGACAGGCTACTACAATGAGCAGTTCTTC.

V is TRBV6-1 and J is TRBJ2-1, with 10 bases lining up with TRBD2. Germline V CDR1 and CDR2: MNHNS, SASEGT. V dropped 0 bases and J dropped 6; count of bases not matched to a gene: 2. CDR3 length: 15 residues. The DNA for the CDR3 is TGTGCCAGCAGTGAAGCTAGCGGGGGGTTCAATGAGCAGTTCTTC. This gives the protein CASSEASGGFNEQFF.